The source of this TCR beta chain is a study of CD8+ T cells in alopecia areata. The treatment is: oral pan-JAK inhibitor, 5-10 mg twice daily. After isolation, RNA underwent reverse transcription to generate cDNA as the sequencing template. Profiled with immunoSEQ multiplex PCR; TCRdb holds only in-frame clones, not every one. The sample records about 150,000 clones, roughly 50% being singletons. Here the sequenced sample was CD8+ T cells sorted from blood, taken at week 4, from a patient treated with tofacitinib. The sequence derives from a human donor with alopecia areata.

CDR3: CAWSGVYSNQPQHF. As DNA, the CDR3 is TGTGCCTGGAGTGGGGTGTATAGCAATCAGCCCCAGCATTTT. The chain has TRBV30 and TRBJ1-5; D is ambiguous. V lost 1 base, J lost 0 bases, and 7 bases lay in between. From germline, CDR1 is GTSNPN and CDR2 SVGIG (reference sequence). The CDR3 runs to 14 residues.